Each of the 32 T cell receptor beta chains below was sequenced from the same sample in a study of cytomegalovirus exposure and HLA in healthy donors. Assay used: immunoSEQ multiplex PCR; TCRdb lists only in-frame clones, some missing. This table has roughly 250,000 clones, around nine tenths appearing once. The specimen sequenced was PBMCs. Source of these receptors: a man younger than 35 in good health and CMV-seronegative.

The rearrangement joins TRBV14 to TRBJ2-7, with D tentatively TRBD1 (5 bases). The germline V gene encodes CDR1 SGHDN and CDR2 FVKESK. V gave up 0 bases and J gave up 2 bases, with 14 bases separating them. This CDR3 contains 16 residues. CDR3 in amino acids: CASSQEVGAGPYEQYF. The CDR3 DNA reads TGTGCCAGCAGCCAAGAAGTAGGGGCAGGGCCCTACGAGCAGTACTTC.

V usage is TRBV6-4 and J usage is TRBJ2-2; 8 bases align to TRBD1. CDR1 and CDR2 (germline): MRHNA, SNTAGT. V dropped 5 bases and J dropped 3; count of bases not matched to a gene: 5. CDR3 length equals 15 residues. As DNA, the CDR3 is TGTGCCAGCAGTCCAGGGGGCGTTCACACCGGGGAGCTGTTTTTT. Residues: CASSPGGVHTGELFF.

The V and J genes are TRBV11-2 and TRBJ2-1, with 9 bases matching TRBD1. This CDR3 contains 16 residues. Germline V gene lookup returns CDR1 SGHAT and CDR2 FQNNGV. V lost 4 bases, J lost 7 bases, and 11 bases stayed unmatched. CDR3 bases: TGTGCCAGCAGCTCCCCCTCATGGACAGGGGAGAATGAGCAGTTCTTC. Its translation: CASSSPSWTGENEQFF.

The chain is built from TRBV27 and TRBJ2-2; 7 bases match TRBD1. Trimming cost V 6 bases and J 3 bases; bases outside gene matches: 19. CDR3 size: 19 residues. Germline CDR1 MNHEY, CDR2 SMNVEV (reference sequence). This CDR3 is CASSPTRRQGLDDTGELFF. Here the CDR3 DNA reads TGTGCCAGCAGCCCTACACGCCGACAGGGTCTGGACGACACCGGGGAGCTGTTTTTT.

This chain uses TRBV2 with TRBJ2-1; 10 positions match TRBD1. V gave up 7 bases and J gave up 3 bases; unmatched junction bases: 6. CDR3 length equals 15 residues. Germline V lookup: CDR1 SNHLY, CDR2 FYNNEI. CDR3 loop: CASTKTGGFYNEQFF. Here the CDR3 DNA reads TGTGCCAGCACCAAGACAGGGGGCTTCTACAATGAGCAGTTCTTC.

V gene TRBV7-6 combines with J gene TRBJ2-3; D might be TRBD1 (6 bases). The V and J ends lost 5 bases and 4 bases respectively, with 16 bases between them. Per germline, CDR1 SGHVS and CDR2 FNYEAQ. The CDR3 length is 15 residues. CDR3 in amino acids: CASSRRTDKSDTQYF. DNA for the CDR3: TGTGCCAGCAGCCGACGGACAGATAAATCAGATACGCAGTATTTT. The entire variable domain, with the rest obtained from reference TRBV7-6 and TRBJ2-3, is as follows: GAGVSQSPRYKVTKRGQDVALRCDPISGHVSLYWYRQALGQGPEFLTYFNYEAQQDKSGLPNDRFSAERPEGSISTLTIQRTEQRDSAMYRCASSRRTDKSDTQYFGPGTRLTVL.

The chain uses TRBV6-5 and TRBJ2-3, with 12 nucleotides matching TRBD2. V dropped 6 bases and J dropped 5; count of bases not matched to a gene: 6. This CDR3 is built from 15 residues. Germline CDR1 and CDR2: MNHEY and SVGAGI. Here the CDR3 reads CASSRTSGVVDTQYF. DNA of the CDR3: TGTGCCAGCAGCAGGACTAGCGGGGTGGTAGATACGCAGTATTTT.

The chain is built from TRBV5-1 and TRBJ2-7; 8 bases map to TRBD1. There are 14 residues in the CDR3. CDR1 SGHRS and CDR2 YFSETQ come from the germline V gene. V lost 0 bases, J lost 5 bases, and 4 bases stayed unmatched. The CDR3 DNA is TGCGCCAGCAGCTTGGGGGACAGGTCAGACGAGCAGTACTTC. Translating it yields CASSLGDRSDEQYF.

The chain carries TRBV18 and TRBJ2-1, with TRBD2 identical over 15 bases. Germline V gives CDR1 KGHSH, CDR2 LQKENI. V lost 5 bases, J lost 1 base, and 6 bases stayed unmatched. The CDR3 is 18 amino acids. In DNA form, the CDR3 reads TGTGCCAGCTCAAGGAAGGGACTAGCGGGGGGTTCCTACAATGAGCAGTTCTTC. Translation: CASSRKGLAGGSYNEQFF.

The sample holds one count of this clone. This chain joins TRBV6-5 and TRBJ1-5; 9 nucleotides match TRBD1. Germline lookup yields CDR1 MNHEY and CDR2 SVGAGI. The CDR3 extends over 13 amino acids. Germline trimming cut 6 bases from V and 7 bases from J; bases unmatched to any gene: 4. The DNA for the CDR3 is TGTGCCAGCAGACTAACAGGGGGCCAGCCCCAGCATTTT. Protein product: CASRLTGGQPQHF.

The V and J genes are TRBV27 and TRBJ2-1; 13 bases are a match to TRBD2. V dropped 4 bases and J dropped 10; count of bases not matched to a gene: 10. The CDR3 consists of 16 residues. Germline V gives CDR1 MNHEY, CDR2 SMNVEV (reference sequence). CDR3 DNA: TGTGCCAGCAGTTCCCAAACTAGCGGGGGGGCCTTGGAGCAGTTCTTC. Residues: CASSSQTSGGALEQFF.

The chain uses TRBV7-9 and TRBJ1-4; 8 bases are a match to TRBD1. Germline V gene data show CDR1 as SEHNR and CDR2 as FQNEAQ (reference sequence). The CDR3 spans 18 residues. Losses at the gene ends were 4 bases for V and 3 bases for J; bases not matched to a gene: 13. CDR3 residues: CASSSPRTGIGANEKLFF. CDR3 nucleotide sequence: TGTGCCAGCAGCTCGCCTAGGACAGGGATCGGTGCTAATGAAAAACTGTTTTTT.

This clone was counted a single time. The CDR3 does not close with the conserved phenylalanine or tryptophan, likely indicating a read error. The DNA is left out, because the CDR3 cannot be placed on it with certainty; the CDR3 is given as TCRdb lists it. The J gene is TRBJ1-6, the V gene TRBV28; no check of the table's D call, TRBD1, against the DNA was made. Germline V gene data show CDR1 as MDHEN and CDR2 as SYDVKM. The CDR3 is made up of 8 amino acids, end residues included. This chain's CDR3 is CASSTVYL.

This rearrangement joins TRBV23-1 to TRBJ2-7; no firm D call. TRBV23-1 is flagged as an ORF with uncertain function. The CDR3 consists of 17 residues. Trimming removed 0 bases from V and 0 bases from J, with 15 bases in between. CDR3 coding DNA: TGCGCCAGCAGTCAATCGGAGATTCTTTTTCACTCCTACGAGCAGTACTTC. Amino acids: CASSQSEILFHSYEQYF.

The chain combines TRBV27 with TRBJ1-6, with D possibly matching TRBD1 (5 bases). Germline assignment: CDR1 MNHEY and CDR2 SMNVEV (reference sequence). This CDR3 comprises 17 residues. Trimming shortened V by 0 bases and J by 12 bases, and 21 bases separated the two germline ends. CDR3 amino acids: CASSLSFGAGGVLPLHF. CDR3 DNA: TGTGCCAGCAGTTTATCGTTCGGGGCAGGAGGGGTGTTACCCCTCCACTTT.

The chain recombines TRBV14 with TRBJ2-5; 8 bases line up with TRBD1. V was pared by 4 bases and J by 2 bases, with 9 bases of the junction left unmatched. In germline, CDR1 is SGHDN, CDR2 FVKESK. The CDR3 is 16 residues long. Here the CDR3 reads CASSLGQGSRQETQYF. CDR3 DNA sequence: TGTGCCAGCAGCCTCGGACAGGGAAGTAGGCAAGAGACCCAGTACTTC.

The chain recombines TRBV6-1 with TRBJ2-7; D is perhaps TRBD2 (6 bases). The germline V gene has CDR1 MNHNS and CDR2 SASEGT. This CDR3 is built from 16 residues. V lost 1 base and J 3 bases, leaving 16 bases between the germline ends. The CDR3 is CASSEGVDYHVYEQYF. The CDR3 region has the DNA TGTGCCAGCAGTGAAGGAGTGGACTATCACGTCTACGAGCAGTACTTC.

V is TRBV28 and J is TRBJ2-1; 12 nucleotides match TRBD2. The CDR3 is 17 amino acids. V lost 6 bases to trimming and J lost 6 bases; unmatched junction nucleotides: 12. Germline V gene data show CDR1 as MDHEN and CDR2 as SYDVKM. The CDR3 DNA reads TGTGCCAGCAGCCGCCCACTAGCGGGGGGTCTCTTCAATGAGCAGTTCTTC. Translation: CASSRPLAGGLFNEQFF.

The CDR3 DNA reads as TGTGCCATCAAACCATCGACAGGGAACTATGGCTACACCTTC. Its translation: CAIKPSTGNYGYTF. The chain joins TRBV10-3 to TRBJ1-2, with 7 bases identical to TRBD1. V shed 7 bases, J shed 2 bases, and the junction held 7 bases outside the gene matches. The CDR3 has 14 amino acids. From germline, CDR1 is ENHRY and CDR2 SYGVKD.

V is TRBV27 and J is TRBJ2-1; 8 bases agree with TRBD2. V was clipped by 8 bases and J by 9 bases; unmatched bases: 6. The CDR3 consists of 12 residues. The germline gives CDR1 MNHEY, CDR2 SMNVEV (reference sequence). In DNA form, the CDR3 reads TGTGCCAGCCAGCTCCTAGCGGGTGAGCAGTTCTTC. This gives the protein CASQLLAGEQFF.

This chain uses TRBV9 with TRBJ2-1, with D perhaps matching TRBD1 (6 bases). Germline V CDR1 and CDR2: SGDLS, YYNGEE. This CDR3 is built from 15 residues. Trimming removed 0 bases from V and 10 bases from J, with 17 bases in between. The CDR3 coding sequence is TGTGCCAGCAGCGTAGCTACAGGGAGAACCGGGGAGCAGTTCTTC. Protein sequence: CASSVATGRTGEQFF.

CDR3 sequence (DNA): TGCGCCAGCAGCTCCCGGATAGCGGGGTACGAGCAGTACTTC. This encodes CASSSRIAGYEQYF. The chain has TRBV5-1 and TRBJ2-7; TRBD2 matches 8 bases. From germline, CDR1 is SGHRS and CDR2 YFSETQ. The CDR3 is made up of 14 amino acids. After removal of 3 bases from V and 4 bases from J, the junction contained 6 bases not matched to a gene.

The chain is built from TRBV9 and TRBJ2-7; 7 nucleotides align to TRBD2. There are 14 residues in the CDR3. The trim removed 0 bases at V and 7 bases at J, leaving 7 bases unmatched. Germline-derived CDR1 and CDR2 are SGDLS and YYNGEE. Here the CDR3 reads CASSVASGEGEQYF. The CDR3 DNA is TGTGCCAGCAGCGTAGCAAGTGGGGAGGGAGAGCAGTACTTC.

The chain combines TRBV6-4 with TRBJ2-7; D is possibly TRBD2 (5 bases). Germline loops: CDR1 MRHNA, CDR2 SNTAGT. The CDR3 has 14 residues. V was trimmed by 6 bases and J by 0 bases, leaving 12 bases between them. The CDR3 loop is CASRPTGTSYEQYF. The CDR3 coding sequence is TGTGCCAGCAGGCCTACGGGAACCTCCTACGAGCAGTACTTC.

This rearrangement joins TRBV30 to TRBJ1-2; 9 positions agree with TRBD1. Germline V gene sequence: CDR1 GTSNPN, CDR2 SVGIG (reference sequence). The CDR3 extends over 14 amino acids. V trimming: 7 bases; J trimming: 4 bases; junction bases outside the gene matches: 10. The CDR3 loop is CASDRGRTGYGYTF. CDR3 bases: TGTGCCTCGGACAGGGGCCGTACGGGCTATGGCTACACCTTC.

The chain has TRBV4-3 and TRBJ2-1, with TRBD2 matching 10 bases. This CDR3 is 15 amino acids long. Germline assignment: CDR1 LGHNA and CDR2 YSLEER. J was trimmed by 7 bases and V by 1 base; bases with no gene match: 4. The DNA for the CDR3 is TGCGCCAGCAGCCAAGTAGCGGGGGGCCCGAATGAGCAGTTCTTC. Amino acids: CASSQVAGGPNEQFF.

This clone was observed a handful of times. The chain combines TRBV27 with TRBJ2-1; D is possibly TRBD2 (5 bases). Trimming took off 7 bases at V and 7 bases at J, with 14 bases between the two ends. In germline, CDR1 is MNHEY, CDR2 SMNVEV (reference sequence). The CDR3 runs 13 residues. The CDR3, as DNA: TGTGCCAGCACCCCTTCGGGGAGAAATGAGCAGTTCTTC. Amino acids: CASTPSGRNEQFF.

The CDR3 sequence: CASSLRGKLSNQPQHF. The CDR3 DNA is TGTGCCAGCAGCTTGCGGGGGAAGCTCAGCAATCAGCCCCAGCATTTT. The chain has TRBV13 and TRBJ1-5; D is perhaps TRBD1 (5 bases). Germline CDR1 and CDR2: PRHDT and FYEKMQ (reference sequence). Between the trimmed V and J ends, which lost 3 bases and 1 base, there was a span of 13 bases. This CDR3 has 16 amino acids.

CDR3 protein: CASSFMTGGYEQYF. The CDR3 bases are TGTGCCAGCAGTTTTATGACAGGGGGTTACGAGCAGTACTTC. V and J are TRBV28 and TRBJ2-7, with 9 bases aligning to TRBD1. Germline V lookup: CDR1 MDHEN, CDR2 SYDVKM. V was clipped by 3 bases and J by 4 bases; unmatched bases: 4. The CDR3 is 14 amino acids.

The gene calls are TRBV28 and TRBJ2-2, with TRBD2 identical over 8 bases. The CDR3 contains 15 residues. The V gene's germline CDR1 is MDHEN and CDR2 SYDVKM. Trimming cost V 8 bases and J 4 bases; bases outside gene matches: 9. CDR3 residues: CASVQRERRTGELFF. DNA for the CDR3: TGTGCCAGCGTACAGCGGGAGCGTCGCACCGGGGAGCTGTTTTTT. Combining the CDR3 with reference TRBV28 and TRBJ2-2 gives the whole variable domain DVKVTQSSRYLVKRTGEKVFLECVQDMDHENMFWYRQDPGLGLRLIYFSYDVKMKEKGDIPEGYSVSREKKERFSLILESASTNQTSMYLCASVQRERRTGELFFGEGSRLTVL.

The rearrangement uses TRBV5-1 and TRBJ2-7, with TRBD1 as a possible D gene (6 bases). Germline lookup yields CDR1 SGHRS and CDR2 YFSETQ. Trimming took off 0 bases at V and 2 bases at J, with 9 bases between the two ends. This CDR3 is 14 amino acids long. The CDR3 bases are TGCGCCAGCAGCTTGGACAGGACAGCCTACGAGCAGTACTTC. Translation: CASSLDRTAYEQYF.

This clone was recorded a few times. This chain connects TRBV28 to TRBJ1-5, with D uncertain. V dropped 6 bases and J dropped 7 bases, with 16 bases sitting between them. CDR3 length equals 14 residues. The germline V gene encodes CDR1 MDHEN and CDR2 SYDVKM. CDR3: CASRFQGGFQPQHF. The DNA for the CDR3 is TGTGCCAGCAGGTTCCAAGGCGGGTTCCAGCCCCAGCATTTT.